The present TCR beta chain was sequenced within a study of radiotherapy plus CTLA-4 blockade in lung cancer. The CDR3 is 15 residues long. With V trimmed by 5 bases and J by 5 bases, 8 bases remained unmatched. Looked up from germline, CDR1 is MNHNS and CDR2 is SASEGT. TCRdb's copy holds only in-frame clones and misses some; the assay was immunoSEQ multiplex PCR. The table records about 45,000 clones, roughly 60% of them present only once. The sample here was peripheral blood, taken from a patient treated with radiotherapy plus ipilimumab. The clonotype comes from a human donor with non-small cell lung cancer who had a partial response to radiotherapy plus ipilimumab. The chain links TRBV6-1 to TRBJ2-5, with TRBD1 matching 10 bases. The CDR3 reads CASSSWTGGLETQYF. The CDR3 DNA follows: TGTGCCAGCAGTTCCTGGACAGGGGGGTTGGAGACCCAGTACTTC.